The source of this T cell receptor (beta chain) is a study of cytomegalovirus exposure and HLA in healthy donors. The CDR3 is 16 amino acids. Germline CDR1 reads SEHNR; CDR2 reads FQNEAQ (reference sequence). Of note for this clone: At one boundary the junction diverges from the germline segment, which might be a read error.

PCR was performed using 60 Vbeta and 13 Jbeta primers. Only in-frame clones appear in the TCRdb table, and some are missing; sequencing was by immunoSEQ multiplex PCR. Of roughly 160,000 clones listed, about four fifths are singletons. This TCR derives from a woman in her fifties or sixties in good health and CMV-seropositive. Sequenced sample: PBMCs. The J gene is TRBJ1-1, the V gene TRBV7-9; TRBD1 aligns across 7 bases. CDR3 sequence reads: CSSSSLAGTENTEAFF. Here the CDR3 DNA reads TGTTCCAGCAGCAGTTTGGCCGGGACAGAGAACACTGAAGCTTTCTTT.